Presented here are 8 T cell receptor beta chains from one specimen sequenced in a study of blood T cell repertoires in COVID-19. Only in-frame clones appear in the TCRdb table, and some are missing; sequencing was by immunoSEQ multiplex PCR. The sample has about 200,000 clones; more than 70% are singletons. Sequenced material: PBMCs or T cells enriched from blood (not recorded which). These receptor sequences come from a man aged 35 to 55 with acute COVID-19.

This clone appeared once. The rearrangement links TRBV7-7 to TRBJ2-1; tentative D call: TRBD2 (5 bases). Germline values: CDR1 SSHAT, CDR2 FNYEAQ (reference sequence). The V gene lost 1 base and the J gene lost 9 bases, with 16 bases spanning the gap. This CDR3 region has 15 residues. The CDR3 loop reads CASSLGAGPAGEQFF. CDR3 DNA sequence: TGTGCCAGCAGCTTAGGGGCAGGACCGGCGGGTGAGCAGTTCTTC.

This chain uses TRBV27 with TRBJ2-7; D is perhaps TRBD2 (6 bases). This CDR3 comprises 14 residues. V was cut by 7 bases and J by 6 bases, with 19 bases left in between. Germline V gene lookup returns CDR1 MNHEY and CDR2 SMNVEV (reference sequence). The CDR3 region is CASTNPGLNSEQYF. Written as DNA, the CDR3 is TGTGCCAGCACCAACCCCGGACTAAACAGCGAGCAGTACTTC.

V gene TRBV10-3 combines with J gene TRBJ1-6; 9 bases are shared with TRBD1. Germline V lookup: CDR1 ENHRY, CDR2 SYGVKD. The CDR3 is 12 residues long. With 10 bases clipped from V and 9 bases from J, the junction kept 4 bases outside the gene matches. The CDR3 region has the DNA TGTGCCACCCGGACAGGGGTTTCACCCCTCCACTTT. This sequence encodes CATRTGVSPLHF.

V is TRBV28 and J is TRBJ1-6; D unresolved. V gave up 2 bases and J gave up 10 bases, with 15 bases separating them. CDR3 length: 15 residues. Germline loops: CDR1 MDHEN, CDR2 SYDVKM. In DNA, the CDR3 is TGTGCCAGCAGTTTAGGAGGGCAGAAAGGGTCACCCCTCCACTTT. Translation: CASSLGGQKGSPLHF.

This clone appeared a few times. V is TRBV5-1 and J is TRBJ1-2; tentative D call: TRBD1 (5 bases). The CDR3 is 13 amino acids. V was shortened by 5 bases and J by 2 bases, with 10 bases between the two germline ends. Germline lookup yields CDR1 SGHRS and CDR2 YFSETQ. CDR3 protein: CASRLTENYGYTF. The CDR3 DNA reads TGCGCCAGCAGGTTGACAGAGAACTATGGCTACACCTTC.

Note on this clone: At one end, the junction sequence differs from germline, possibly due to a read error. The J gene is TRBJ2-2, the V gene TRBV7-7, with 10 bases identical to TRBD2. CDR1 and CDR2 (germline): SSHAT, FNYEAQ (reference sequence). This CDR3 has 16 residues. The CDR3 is CASSRAGGPDTGELFF. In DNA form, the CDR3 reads TGTGCTAGCAGCCGAGCGGGAGGGCCTGACACCGGGGAGCTGTTTTTT.

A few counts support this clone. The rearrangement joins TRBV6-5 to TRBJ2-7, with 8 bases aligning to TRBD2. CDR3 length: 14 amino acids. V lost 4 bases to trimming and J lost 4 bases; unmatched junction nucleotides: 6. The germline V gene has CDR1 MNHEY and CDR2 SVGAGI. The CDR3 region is CASSFREGEYEQYF. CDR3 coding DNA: TGTGCCAGCAGTTTCCGGGAGGGTGAATACGAGCAGTACTTC.

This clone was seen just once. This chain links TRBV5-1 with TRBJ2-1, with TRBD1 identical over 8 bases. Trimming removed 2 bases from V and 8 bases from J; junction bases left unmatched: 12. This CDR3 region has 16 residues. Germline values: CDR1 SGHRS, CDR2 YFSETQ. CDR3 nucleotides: TGCGCCAGCAGCTTCCGTGGGGGGACAGGAGGACATGAGCAGTTCTTC. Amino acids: CASSFRGGTGGHEQFF.